Listed below are T cell receptor beta chains from one sample, sequenced in a study of CD8 T cells in ankylosing spondylitis. MiXCR, applied by TCRdb to the 5' RACE reads, yields one record per CDR3 protein. The sample consists of hundreds of thousands of distinct CDR3 sequences, about 24% of them appearing once. Sample: blood, either unsorted or a sorted T cell fraction (not recorded which). The source of these receptors is a male donor with ankylosing spondylitis. The CDR3 runs from the conserved cysteine through the conserved F or W. The D gene is left open where the match is weak. A row's size may be missing; if present it is once, few, many or a size class.

J gene | V gene | D gene | CDR3 length | clone size | CDR3 protein | CDR3 DNA
TRBJ2-6 | TRBV4-2 | . | 16 | few | CASSQEDSPGANVLTF | TGTGCCAGCAGCCAAGAGGACTCACCTGGGGCCAACGTCCTGACTTTC
TRBJ1-1 | TRBV18 | TRBD1 | 15 | few | CASSPIQGEGTEAFF | TGTGCCAGCTCACCGATACAGGGGGAAGGCACTGAAGCTTTCTTT
TRBJ1-3 | TRBV20-1 | . | 13 | . | CSGLEGVANTIYF | TGCAGTGGATTGGAAGGTGTTGCTAACACCATATATTTT
TRBJ2-7 | TRBV2 | . | 15 | . | CASSDIRLGKYEQYF | TGTGCCAGCAGTGATATCAGACTAGGGAAGTACGAGCAGTACTTC
TRBJ2-3 | TRBV29-1 | . | 12 | . | CSVDSGTDTQYF | TGCAGCGTTGATTCTGGCACAGATACGCAGTATTTT
TRBJ1-4 | TRBV4-1 | TRBD1 | 16 | few | CASSQSLGTGSGKLFF | TGCGCCAGCAGCCAAAGCCTCGGGACAGGGAGTGGAAAACTGTTTTTT
TRBJ2-6 | TRBV14 | . | 17 | few | CASSLDNRVWGANVLTF | TGTGCCAGCAGCCTCGATAACAGGGTGTGGGGGGCCAACGTCCTGACTTTC
TRBJ2-5 | TRBV5-1 | TRBD1 | 16 | . | CASSLGGTVGQETQYF | TGCGCCAGCAGCTTGGGGGGGACAGTCGGCCAAGAGACCCAGTACTTC
TRBJ2-5 | TRBV7-2 | . | 17 | . | CASSLVSATAVQETQYF | TGTGCCAGCAGCTTAGTCTCTGCGACAGCGGTCCAAGAGACCCAGTACTTC
TRBJ2-1 | TRBV20-1 | TRBD1 | 12 | . | CSARLQGTEQFF | TGCAGTGCTAGGTTACAGGGGACTGAGCAGTTCTTC
TRBJ1-1 | TRBV15 | . | 15 | . | CATSREGRRDTEAFF | TGTGCCACCAGCAGAGAAGGCAGAAGGGACACTGAAGCTTTCTTT
TRBJ2-5 | TRBV2 | . | 12 | . | CASSAAGETQYF | TGTGCCAGCAGTGCGGCCGGAGAGACCCAGTACTTC